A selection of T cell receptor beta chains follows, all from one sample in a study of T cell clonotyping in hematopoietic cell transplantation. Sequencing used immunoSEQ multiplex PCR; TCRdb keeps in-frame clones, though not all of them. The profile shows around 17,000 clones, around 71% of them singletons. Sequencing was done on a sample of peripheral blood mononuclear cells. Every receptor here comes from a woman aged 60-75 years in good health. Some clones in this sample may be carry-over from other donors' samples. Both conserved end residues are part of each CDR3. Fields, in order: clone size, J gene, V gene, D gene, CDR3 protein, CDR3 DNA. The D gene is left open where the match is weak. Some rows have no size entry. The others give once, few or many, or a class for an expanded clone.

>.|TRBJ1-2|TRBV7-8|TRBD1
CASSLGPGQGASGTYGYTF
TGTGCCAGCAGCTTAGGCCCGGGACAGGGGGCCTCGGGAACCTATGGCTACACCTTC
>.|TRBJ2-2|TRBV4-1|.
CASSLEGGSNTGELFF
TGCGCCAGCAGCCTGGAGGGGGGCTCGAACACCGGGGAGCTGTTTTTT
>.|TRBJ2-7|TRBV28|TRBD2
CASSLRREGHEQYF
TGTGCCAGCAGTTTGAGGCGGGAGGGTCACGAGCAGTACTTC
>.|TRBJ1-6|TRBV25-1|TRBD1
CASSEGQLRNSPLHF
TGTGCCAGCAGTGAGGGACAGCTTAGGAATTCACCCCTCCACTTT
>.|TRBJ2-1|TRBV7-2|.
CASSSAPPRNEQFF
TGTGCCAGCAGCTCCGCCCCCCCCCGGAATGAGCAGTTCTTC
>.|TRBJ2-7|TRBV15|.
CATSRGRGKQYF
TGTGCCACCAGCAGAGGACGGGGGAAGCAGTACTTC
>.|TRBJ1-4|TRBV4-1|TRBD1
CASSLVGQVYEKLFF
TGCGCCAGCAGCCTAGTGGGACAGGTATATGAAAAACTGTTTTTT
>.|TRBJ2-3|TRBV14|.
CASSQARGLSTDTQYF
TGTGCCAGCAGCCAAGCCAGAGGCCTTAGCACAGATACGCAGTATTTT
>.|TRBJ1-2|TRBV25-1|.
CASSENGGYGYTF
TGTGCCAGCAGTGAAAATGGGGGGTATGGCTACACCTTC
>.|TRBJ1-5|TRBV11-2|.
CASSLWEGHSNQPQHF
TGTGCCAGCAGCTTATGGGAGGGGCATAGCAATCAGCCCCAGCATTTT
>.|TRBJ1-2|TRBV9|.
CASSVGEGSGYGYTF
TGTGCCAGCAGCGTAGGGGAGGGATCGGGCTATGGCTACACCTTC
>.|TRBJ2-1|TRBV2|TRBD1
CASSGDSYEQFF
TGTGCCAGCAGCGGGGACAGCTATGAGCAGTTCTTC
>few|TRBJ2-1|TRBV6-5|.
CASKTAFSSYNEQFF
TGTGCCAGCAAAACGGCGTTCAGCTCCTACAATGAGCAGTTCTTC